The 28 T cell receptor beta chains given below trace back to one sample, sequenced in a study of OX40 agonist ivuxolimab in advanced cancers. Only in-frame clones appear in the TCRdb table, and some are missing; sequencing was by immunoSEQ multiplex PCR. This sample yields 84,000 or so clones, of which 90% to 95% are seen a single time; roughly 9.6% belongs to the top ten. The sequences come from CD4+ or CD8+ T cells sorted from blood, collected in a trial of the OX40 agonist ivuxolimab. All receptors derive from an adult with an advanced solid tumor such as melanoma, head and neck, liver or kidney cancer.

This clone was found once. J is TRBJ2-3 and V is TRBV6-6; 7 bases map to TRBD1. The CDR3 consists of 14 residues. Germline CDR1 is MNHNY and CDR2 is SVGAGI (reference sequence). The V segment lost 2 bases and the J segment 5 bases; nucleotides outside the gene matches: 4. The DNA of the CDR3 is TGTGCCAGCAGTTACGACAGGGTCGGAGATACGCAGTATTTT. Translating it yields CASSYDRVGDTQYF.

A word on this clone: Germline and junction disagree at one end, which may indicate a read error. This chain connects TRBV4-2 to TRBJ2-7; 10 nucleotides line up with TRBD2. This CDR3 contains 15 residues. Germline V gives CDR1 LGHNA, CDR2 YNFKEQ. The CDR3 region is CASSQDVTSGAPADF. CDR3 coding DNA: TGTGCCAGCAGCCAAGATGTTACTAGCGGGGCGCCTGCTGACTTC.

About this clone: At one boundary the junction diverges from the germline segment, which might be a read error. This sequence joins TRBV7-9 and TRBJ1-2, with 7 bases identical to TRBD1. Germline lookup yields CDR1 SEHNR and CDR2 FQNEAQ (reference sequence). The CDR3 is 13 amino acids. The CDR3 region is CASSARQGLTSDF. CDR3 bases: TGTGCCAGCAGCGCCCGACAGGGTCTTACCTCCGACTTC.

This clone was counted once. The chain is built from TRBV4-3 and TRBJ2-3; D gene ambiguous. V was pared by 4 bases and J by 6 bases, with 8 bases between. The CDR3 runs to 12 residues. CDR1 and CDR2 (germline): LGHNA, YSLEER. CDR3 sequence: CASSPTGDTQYF. Written as DNA, the CDR3 is TGCGCCAGCAGCCCCACCGGTGATACGCAGTATTTT.

V usage is TRBV7-3 and J usage is TRBJ1-1; D unclear. This CDR3 has 12 residues. The V end lost 4 bases, the J end lost 1 base, and 4 bases lay between the germline ends. CDR1 SGHTA and CDR2 FQGTGA come from the germline V gene. Written as DNA, the CDR3 is TGTGCCAGCAGCTGGAGGAACACTGAAGCTTTCTTT. This gives the protein CASSWRNTEAFF.

The chain joins TRBV30 to TRBJ2-1; possible D gene TRBD2, 5 bases. Trimming stripped 0 bases from V and 7 bases from J, with 7 bases between. Germline V lookup: CDR1 GTSNPN, CDR2 SVGIG (reference sequence). This CDR3 spans 12 amino acids. CDR3 bases: TGTGCCTGGAGTGTAAGGGAGAATGAGCAGTTCTTC. Its translation is CAWSVRENEQFF.

This clone was observed once. The rearrangement links TRBV30 to TRBJ1-4; 9 bases are a match to TRBD1. The CDR3 runs to 14 residues. The germline CDR1 and CDR2 sequences are GTSNPN and SVGIG (reference sequence). Trimming cost V 4 bases and J 8 bases; bases outside gene matches: 8. The CDR3 reads CAWTPTGGGEKLFF. The CDR3 DNA is TGTGCCTGGACTCCGACAGGGGGAGGCGAAAAACTGTTTTTT.

This clone has only a few counts. The rearrangement links TRBV7-9 to TRBJ2-3; no reliable D call. In germline, CDR1 is SEHNR, CDR2 FQNEAQ (reference sequence). Between the trimmed V and J ends, which lost 7 bases and 2 bases, there was a span of 4 bases. The CDR3 covers 11 residues. The CDR3 loop is CASTITDTQYF. The CDR3 DNA is TGTGCCAGCACCATCACAGATACGCAGTATTTT.

The rearrangement uses TRBV14 and TRBJ2-5, with D tentatively TRBD2 (5 bases). Trimming took off 1 base at V and 5 bases at J, with 17 bases between the two ends. Germline lookup yields CDR1 SGHDN and CDR2 FVKESK. CDR3 size: 16 residues. The CDR3 here is CASSQVGDVVGETQYF. In DNA, the CDR3 is TGTGCCAGCAGCCAAGTGGGAGACGTAGTCGGCGAGACCCAGTACTTC. The variable domain in full, completed from reference TRBV14 and TRBJ2-5, reads EAGVTQFPSHSVIEKGQTVTLRCDPISGHDNLYWYRRVMGKEIKFLLHFVKESKQDESGMPNNRFLAERTGGTYSTLKVQPAELEDSGVYFCASSQVGDVVGETQYFGPGTRLLVL.

This clone was detected once. CDR3 amino acids: CASSPPTGKDYGYTF. CDR3 bases: TGTGCCAGCAGCCCGCCGACAGGGAAAGACTATGGCTACACCTTC. V gene TRBV9 combines with J gene TRBJ1-2, with TRBD1 identical over 7 bases. The V gene's germline CDR1 is SGDLS and CDR2 YYNGEE. Unmatched junction bases numbered 9, after V lost 4 bases and J lost 3 bases. CDR3 length: 15 amino acids.

This chain links TRBV19 with TRBJ1-2; D is perhaps TRBD1 (5 bases). The CDR3 sequence is 13 residues long. V was trimmed by 11 bases and J by 4 bases, leaving 17 bases between them. The germline V gene encodes CDR1 LNHDA and CDR2 SQIVND (reference sequence). CDR3 residues: CAVSWGGSYGYTF. DNA for the CDR3: TGTGCCGTCAGCTGGGGCGGCAGCTATGGCTACACCTTC. Full variable domain (rest looked up from reference TRBV19 and TRBJ1-2): DGGITQSPKYLFRKEGQNVTLSCEQNLNHDAMYWYRQDPGQGLRLIYYSQIVNDFQKGDIAEGYSVSREKKESFPLTVTSAQKNPTAFYLCAVSWGGSYGYTFGSGTRLTVV.

Notes on this clone: Other DNA sequences in the same sample also yield this CDR3. This chain uses TRBV7-9 with TRBJ2-7; D ambiguous. The V and J ends lost 3 bases and 6 bases respectively, with 9 bases between them. Germline CDR1 SEHNR, CDR2 FQNEAQ (reference sequence). The CDR3 sequence is 12 residues long. CDR3 DNA: TGTGCCAGCAGCTTGGCCGGAAGCGAGCAGTACTTC. Encoded protein: CASSLAGSEQYF.

The chain has TRBV4-2 and TRBJ2-5; tentatively, D is TRBD2 (5 bases). The J call may be incorrect, as the DNA end agrees better with TRBJ2-7. The CDR3 contains 14 residues. Germline values: CDR1 LGHNA, CDR2 YNFKEQ. The CDR3 spells CASSQVGSSYEQYF. The CDR3 DNA is TGTGCCAGCAGCCAAGTGGGGAGCTCCTACGAGCAGTACTTC.

For this clone: Other DNA sequences in this specimen translate into the identical CDR3. The chain joins TRBV5-1 to TRBJ2-7; 7 nucleotides line up with TRBD2. Unmatched junction bases numbered 9, after V lost 0 bases and J lost 0 bases. This CDR3 contains 17 residues. The V gene's germline CDR1 is SGHRS and CDR2 YFSETQ. This chain's CDR3 is CASSLGGAGGSSYEQYF. The CDR3 DNA reads as TGCGCCAGCAGCTTGGGGGGAGCGGGCGGGAGCTCCTACGAGCAGTACTTC.

This clone was seen a handful of times. Here the CDR3 DNA reads TGTGCCAGCAGTGTTTGGGGGGTTCATCAGCCCCAGCATTTT. Encoded protein: CASSVWGVHQPQHF. This chain links TRBV27 with TRBJ1-5; the D gene is possibly TRBD1 (5 bases). CDR3 length: 14 amino acids. CDR1 MNHEY and CDR2 SMNVEV come from the germline V gene (reference sequence). V lost 5 bases and J lost 5, with 13 bases in between.

The chain joins TRBV7-9 to TRBJ1-2; D gene ambiguous. The CDR3 runs to 15 residues. Trimming took off 1 base at V and 4 bases at J, with 13 bases between the two ends. Germline loops: CDR1 SEHNR, CDR2 FQNEAQ (reference sequence). CDR3 nucleotide sequence: TGTGCCAGCAGCTTAGGGCTGGGGATAATCTATGGCTACACCTTC. It encodes CASSLGLGIIYGYTF.

This clone has a single count. The chain joins TRBV9 to TRBJ1-5; D call uncertain. Germline V gives CDR1 SGDLS, CDR2 YYNGEE. The CDR3 is made up of 14 amino acids. Trimming took off 3 bases at V and 3 bases at J, with 10 bases between the two ends. This chain's CDR3 is CASSEVEDNQPQHF. In DNA, the CDR3 is TGTGCCAGCAGCGAAGTCGAAGACAATCAGCCCCAGCATTTT. Supplemented by reference TRBV9 and TRBJ1-5, the full variable domain reads DSGVTQTPKHLITATGQRVTLRCSPRSGDLSVYWYQQSLDQGLQFLIQYYNGEERAKGNILERFSAQQFPDLHSELNLSSLELGDSALYFCASSEVEDNQPQHFGDGTRLSIL.

The chain couples TRBV5-1 to TRBJ2-7; 9 bases line up with TRBD1. V gave up 0 bases and J gave up 1 base; unmatched junction bases: 2. The CDR3 sequence is 15 residues long. The V gene's germline CDR1 is SGHRS and CDR2 YFSETQ. CDR3 nucleotides: TGCGCCAGCAGCTTGGACAGGGGGCCATCCTACGAGCAGTACTTC. Its protein is CASSLDRGPSYEQYF. Filled out from reference TRBV5-1 and TRBJ2-7, the complete variable domain reads KAGVTQTPRYLIKTRGQQVTLSCSPISGHRSVSWYQQTPGQGLQFLFEYFSETQRNKGNFPGRFSGRQFSNSRSEMNVSTLELGDSALYLCASSLDRGPSYEQYFGPGTRLTVT.

This sequence joins TRBV7-2 and TRBJ2-5; unclear D gene. CDR3 length: 14 amino acids. Trimming took off 4 bases at V and 3 bases at J, with 12 bases between the two ends. The germline CDR1 and CDR2 sequences are SGHTA and FQGNSA. The CDR3 sequence: CASSYVAAEETQYF. CDR3 coding DNA: TGTGCCAGCAGCTACGTTGCGGCTGAAGAGACCCAGTACTTC.

The chain links TRBV5-1 to TRBJ2-5; D possibly corresponds to TRBD1 (6 bases). The J call could be wrong; TRBJ2-7 is a better fit for the DNA end. Germline-derived CDR1 and CDR2 are SGHRS and YFSETQ. The CDR3 has 13 amino acids. Here the CDR3 reads CASSLGTEGEQYF. CDR3 sequence (DNA): TGCGCCAGCAGCTTGGGGACAGAGGGCGAGCAGTACTTC.

V gene TRBV5-1 combines with J gene TRBJ2-7; D call uncertain. Germline V gives CDR1 SGHRS, CDR2 YFSETQ. The CDR3 is 14 amino acids. Trimming removed 4 bases from V and 2 bases from J, with 13 bases in between. CDR3 amino acids: CASSAGPLPYEQYF. CDR3 coding DNA: TGCGCCAGCAGCGCCGGACCCCTCCCCTACGAGCAGTACTTC.

The J gene is TRBJ2-3, the V gene TRBV5-6, with TRBD2 identical over 12 bases. With V trimmed by 3 bases and J by 4 bases, 9 bases remained unmatched. Looked up from germline, CDR1 is SGHDT and CDR2 is YYEEEE. The CDR3 spans 17 residues. The CDR3: CASSSGLAGTPADTQYF. In nucleotides, the CDR3 is TGTGCCAGCAGCTCTGGACTAGCGGGAACTCCTGCAGATACGCAGTATTTT.

J is TRBJ1-1 and V is TRBV11-3; TRBD1 might be the D (6 bases). This CDR3 region has 13 residues. Deletions cut 4 bases from V and 7 bases from J, with 13 bases between. The germline V gene encodes CDR1 SGHNT and CDR2 YENEEA. CDR3: CASSSQGGGEAFF. The CDR3 region has the DNA TGTGCCAGCAGCTCACAGGGCGGGGGTGAAGCTTTCTTT.

The chain links TRBV7-2 to TRBJ1-4, with 7 bases identical to TRBD1. There are 16 residues in the CDR3. The germline V gene encodes CDR1 SGHTA and CDR2 FQGNSA. After removal of 1 base from V and 5 bases from J, the junction contained 7 bases not matched to a gene. CDR3 DNA sequence: TGTGCCAGCAGCTTAGGGCGAGGACAGGCGAATGAAAAACTGTTTTTT. Residues: CASSLGRGQANEKLFF.

The chain uses TRBV29-1 and TRBJ2-5; D not resolved. The CDR3 is made up of 14 amino acids. Trimming took off 3 bases at V and 1 base at J, with 12 bases between the two ends. Germline V gene data show CDR1 as SQVTM and CDR2 as ANQGSEA. CDR3 bases: TGCAGCGTTGATGTGCAGATAGCCCAAGAGACCCAGTACTTC. Translated, it gives CSVDVQIAQETQYF.

The rearrangement joins TRBV7-9 to TRBJ2-7, with D maybe TRBD1 (6 bases). This CDR3 contains 15 residues. The germline gives CDR1 SEHNR, CDR2 FQNEAQ (reference sequence). The V and J ends lost 5 bases and 4 bases respectively, with 18 bases between them. CDR3 nucleotide sequence: TGTGCCAGCAGCCCCCCTTCAGACAGGACGTACGAGCAGTACTTC. Residues: CASSPPSDRTYEQYF.

This rearrangement joins TRBV14 to TRBJ2-4, with TRBD2 matching over 11 bases. Trimming removed 3 bases from V and 5 bases from J; junction bases left unmatched: 21. The CDR3 sequence is 21 residues long. Per germline, CDR1 SGHDN and CDR2 FVKESK. CDR3 DNA: TGTGCCAGCAGCCACATACCGGGACTAGCGGTAACTTATAGACCCGAAAACATTCAGTACTTC. It encodes CASSHIPGLAVTYRPENIQYF.

V and J are TRBV30 and TRBJ2-1, with TRBD1 matching 12 bases. This CDR3 region has 14 residues. From germline, CDR1 is GTSNPN and CDR2 SVGIG (reference sequence). Trimming removed 5 bases from V and 10 bases from J; junction bases left unmatched: 9. The CDR3 is CAWDPGQGAGEQFF. The CDR3, as DNA: TGTGCCTGGGACCCGGGACAGGGGGCAGGAGAGCAGTTCTTC.